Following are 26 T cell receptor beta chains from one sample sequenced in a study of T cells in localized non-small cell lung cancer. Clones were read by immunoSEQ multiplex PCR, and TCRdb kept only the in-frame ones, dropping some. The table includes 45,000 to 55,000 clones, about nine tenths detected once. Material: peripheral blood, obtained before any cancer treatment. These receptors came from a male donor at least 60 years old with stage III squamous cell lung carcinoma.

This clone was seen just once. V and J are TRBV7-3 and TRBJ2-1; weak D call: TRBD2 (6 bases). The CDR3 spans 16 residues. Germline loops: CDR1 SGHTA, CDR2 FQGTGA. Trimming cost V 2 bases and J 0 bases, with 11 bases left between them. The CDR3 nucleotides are TGTGCCAGCAGCTTAGCGTCTAGCGCCTCCTACAATGAGCAGTTCTTC. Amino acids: CASSLASSASYNEQFF.

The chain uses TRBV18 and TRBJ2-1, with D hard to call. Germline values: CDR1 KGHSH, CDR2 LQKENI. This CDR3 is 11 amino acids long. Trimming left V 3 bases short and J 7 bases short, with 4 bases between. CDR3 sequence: CASSPKNEQFF. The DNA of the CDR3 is TGTGCCAGCTCACCGAAAAATGAGCAGTTCTTC.

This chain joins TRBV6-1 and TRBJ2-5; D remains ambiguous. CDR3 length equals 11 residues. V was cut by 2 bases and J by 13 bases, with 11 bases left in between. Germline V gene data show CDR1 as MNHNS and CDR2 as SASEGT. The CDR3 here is CASSELGGLYF. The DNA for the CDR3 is TGTGCCAGCAGTGAACTGGGTGGTCTGTACTTC.

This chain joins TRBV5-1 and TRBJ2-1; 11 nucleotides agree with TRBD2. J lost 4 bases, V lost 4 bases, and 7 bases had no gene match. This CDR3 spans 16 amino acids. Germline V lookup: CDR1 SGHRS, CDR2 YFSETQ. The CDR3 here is CASSPALAGGYNEQFF. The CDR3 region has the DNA TGCGCCAGCAGCCCCGCCCTAGCGGGGGGTTACAATGAGCAGTTCTTC.

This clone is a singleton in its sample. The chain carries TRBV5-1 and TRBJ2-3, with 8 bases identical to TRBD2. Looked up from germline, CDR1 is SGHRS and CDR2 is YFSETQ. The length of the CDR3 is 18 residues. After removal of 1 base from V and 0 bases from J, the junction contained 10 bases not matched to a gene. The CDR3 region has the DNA TGCGCCAGCAGCTTGTCCGGGGGGGCCCGAAAGAGCACAGATACGCAGTATTTT. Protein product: CASSLSGGARKSTDTQYF.

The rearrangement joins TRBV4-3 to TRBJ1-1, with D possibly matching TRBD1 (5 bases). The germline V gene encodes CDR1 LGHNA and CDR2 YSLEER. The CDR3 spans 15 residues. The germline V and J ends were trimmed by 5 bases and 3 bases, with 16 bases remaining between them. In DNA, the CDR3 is TGCGCCAGCAGCTTCCAGACAGCGACCGACACTGAAGCTTTCTTT. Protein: CASSFQTATDTEAFF.

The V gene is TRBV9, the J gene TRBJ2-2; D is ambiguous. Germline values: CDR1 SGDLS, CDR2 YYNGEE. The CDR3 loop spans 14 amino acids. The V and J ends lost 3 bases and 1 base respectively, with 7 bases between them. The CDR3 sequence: CASSEDQNTGELFF. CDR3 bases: TGTGCCAGCAGCGAGGACCAGAACACCGGGGAGCTGTTTTTT.

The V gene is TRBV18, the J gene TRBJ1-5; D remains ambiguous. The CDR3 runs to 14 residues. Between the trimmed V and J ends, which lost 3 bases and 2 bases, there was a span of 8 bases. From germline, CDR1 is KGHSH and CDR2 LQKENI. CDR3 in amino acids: CASSPSTGNQPQHF. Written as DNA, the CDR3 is TGTGCCAGCTCACCGAGCACGGGCAATCAGCCCCAGCATTTT.

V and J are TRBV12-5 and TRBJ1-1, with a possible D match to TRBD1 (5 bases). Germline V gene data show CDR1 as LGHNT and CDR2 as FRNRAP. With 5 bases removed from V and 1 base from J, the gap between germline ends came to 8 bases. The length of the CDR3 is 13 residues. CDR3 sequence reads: CASGPDRNTEAFF. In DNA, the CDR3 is TGTGCTAGTGGTCCCGACAGGAACACTGAAGCTTTCTTT.

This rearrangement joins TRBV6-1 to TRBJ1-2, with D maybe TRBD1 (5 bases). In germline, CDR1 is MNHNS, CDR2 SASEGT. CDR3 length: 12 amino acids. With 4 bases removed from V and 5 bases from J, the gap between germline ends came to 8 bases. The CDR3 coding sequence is TGTGCCAGCAGTGGGGACCCATATGGCTACACCTTC. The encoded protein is CASSGDPYGYTF.

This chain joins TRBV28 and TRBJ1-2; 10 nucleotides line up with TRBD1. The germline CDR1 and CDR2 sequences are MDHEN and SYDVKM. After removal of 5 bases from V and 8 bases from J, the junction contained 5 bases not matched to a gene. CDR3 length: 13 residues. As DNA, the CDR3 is TGTGCCAGCAGTCTCAGGGGACAGGGGGGCTACACCTTC. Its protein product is CASSLRGQGGYTF.

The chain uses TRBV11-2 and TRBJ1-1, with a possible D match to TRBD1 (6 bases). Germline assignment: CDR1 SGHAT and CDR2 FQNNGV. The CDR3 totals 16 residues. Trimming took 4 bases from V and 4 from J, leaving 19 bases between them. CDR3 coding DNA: TGTGCCAGCAGCTACCCGGAGGGGGGGGAAGCCACTGAAGCTTTCTTT. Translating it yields CASSYPEGGEATEAFF.

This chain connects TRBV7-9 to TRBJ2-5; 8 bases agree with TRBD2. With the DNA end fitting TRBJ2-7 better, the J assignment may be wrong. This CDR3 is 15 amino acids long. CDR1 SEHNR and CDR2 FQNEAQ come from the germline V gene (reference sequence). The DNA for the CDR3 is TGTGCCAGCAGCTTTACTAGCGGTTTAACCTACGAGCAGTACTTC. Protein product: CASSFTSGLTYEQYF.

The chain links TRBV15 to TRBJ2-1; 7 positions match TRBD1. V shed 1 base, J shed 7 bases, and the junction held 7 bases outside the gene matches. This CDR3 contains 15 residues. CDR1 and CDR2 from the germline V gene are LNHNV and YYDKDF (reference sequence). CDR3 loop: CATSRGDRAFNEQFF. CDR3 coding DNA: TGTGCCACCAGCAGAGGTGACAGGGCTTTTAATGAGCAGTTCTTC.

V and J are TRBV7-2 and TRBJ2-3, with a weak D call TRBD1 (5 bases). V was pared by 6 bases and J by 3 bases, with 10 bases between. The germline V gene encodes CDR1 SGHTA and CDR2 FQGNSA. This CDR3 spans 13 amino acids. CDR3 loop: CASSLDNTDTQYF. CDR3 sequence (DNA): TGTGCCAGCAGTTTGGACAATACAGATACGCAGTATTTT.

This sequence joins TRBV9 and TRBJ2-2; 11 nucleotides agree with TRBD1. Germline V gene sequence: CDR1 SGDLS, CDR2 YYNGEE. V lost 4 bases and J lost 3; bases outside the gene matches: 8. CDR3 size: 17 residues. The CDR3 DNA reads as TGTGCCAGCAGCCCCCGGACAGGGGGCCTAGACACCGGGGAGCTGTTTTTT. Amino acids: CASSPRTGGLDTGELFF.

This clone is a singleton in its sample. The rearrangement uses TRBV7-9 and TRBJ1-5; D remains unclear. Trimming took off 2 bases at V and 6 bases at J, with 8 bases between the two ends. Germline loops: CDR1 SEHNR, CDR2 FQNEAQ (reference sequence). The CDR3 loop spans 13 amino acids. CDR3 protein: CASSLNHGQPQHF. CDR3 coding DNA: TGTGCCAGCAGCTTAAACCATGGTCAGCCCCAGCATTTT.

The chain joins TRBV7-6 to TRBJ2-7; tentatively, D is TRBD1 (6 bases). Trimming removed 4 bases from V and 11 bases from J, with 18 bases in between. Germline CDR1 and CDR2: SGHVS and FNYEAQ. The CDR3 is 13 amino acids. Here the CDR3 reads CASSSRTEGKKYF. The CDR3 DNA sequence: TGTGCCAGCAGCTCCAGGACAGAGGGAAAGAAGTACTTC.

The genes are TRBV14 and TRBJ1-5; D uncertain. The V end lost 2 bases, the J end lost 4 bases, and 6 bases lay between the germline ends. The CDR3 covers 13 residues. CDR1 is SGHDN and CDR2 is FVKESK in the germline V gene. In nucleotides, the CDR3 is TGTGCCAGCAGCCAATGGGGAAATCAGCCCCAGCATTTT. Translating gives CASSQWGNQPQHF.

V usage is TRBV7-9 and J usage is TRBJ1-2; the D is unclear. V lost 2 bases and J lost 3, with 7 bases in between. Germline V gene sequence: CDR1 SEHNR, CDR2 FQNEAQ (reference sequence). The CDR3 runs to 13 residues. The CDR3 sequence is CASSLRDYYGYTF. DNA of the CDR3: TGTGCCAGCAGCTTACGAGATTACTATGGCTACACCTTC.

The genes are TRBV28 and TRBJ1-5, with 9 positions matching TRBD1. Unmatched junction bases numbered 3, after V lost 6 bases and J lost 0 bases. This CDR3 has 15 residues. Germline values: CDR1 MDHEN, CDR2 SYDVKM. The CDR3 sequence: CASRTGGYSNQPQHF. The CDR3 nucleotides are TGTGCCAGCAGGACAGGGGGGTATAGCAATCAGCCCCAGCATTTT.

CDR3 in amino acids: CASSYEASTYEQYF. CDR3 DNA sequence: TGTGCCAGCAGTTACGAAGCGTCGACCTACGAGCAGTACTTC. The V and J genes are TRBV6-6 and TRBJ2-7; D uncertain. V was shortened by 2 bases and J by 2 bases, with 10 bases between the two germline ends. The CDR3 spans 14 residues. From germline, CDR1 is MNHNY and CDR2 SVGAGI (reference sequence).

The chain's CDR3 is CASSPQLYEQYF. Written as DNA, the CDR3 is TGTGCCAGCAGCCCACAATTATACGAGCAGTACTTC. This chain joins TRBV28 and TRBJ2-7, with D uncertain. The V and J ends lost 6 bases and 4 bases respectively, with 10 bases between them. Per the germline V gene, CDR1 is MDHEN and CDR2 is SYDVKM. This CDR3 has 12 amino acids. Variable domain in full (rest from reference TRBV28 and TRBJ2-7): DVKVTQSSRYLVKRTGEKVFLECVQDMDHENMFWYRQDPGLGLRLIYFSYDVKMKEKGDIPEGYSVSREKKERFSLILESASTNQTSMYLCASSPQLYEQYFGPGTRLTVT.

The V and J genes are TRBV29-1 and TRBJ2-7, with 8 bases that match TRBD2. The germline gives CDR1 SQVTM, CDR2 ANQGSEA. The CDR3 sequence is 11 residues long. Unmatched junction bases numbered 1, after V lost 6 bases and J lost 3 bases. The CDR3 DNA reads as TGCAGCGTCGGGACTAGCTACGAGCAGTACTTC. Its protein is CSVGTSYEQYF.

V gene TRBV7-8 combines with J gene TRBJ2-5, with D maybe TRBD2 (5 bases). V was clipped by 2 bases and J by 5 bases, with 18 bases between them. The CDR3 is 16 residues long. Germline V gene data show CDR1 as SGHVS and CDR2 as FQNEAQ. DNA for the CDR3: TGTGCCAGCAGCTTAAAGGAGGTCACCAGAGGCGAGACCCAGTACTTC. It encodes CASSLKEVTRGETQYF.

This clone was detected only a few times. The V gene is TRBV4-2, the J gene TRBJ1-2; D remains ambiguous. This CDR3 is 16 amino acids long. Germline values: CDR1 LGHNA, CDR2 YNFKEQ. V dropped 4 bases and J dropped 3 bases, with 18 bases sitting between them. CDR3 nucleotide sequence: TGTGCCAGCAGCCTCACTGCAGTAATTAAGGACTATGGCTACACCTTC. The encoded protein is CASSLTAVIKDYGYTF.